This passage covers 22 T cell receptor beta chains from one sample sequenced in a study of post-analysis software for immune sequencing data. Study-level points and caveats: Relative to controls, patients had several TRBV segments at higher frequency, with TRBV5-6, TRBV5-1 and TRBV20-1 among these.

Built from TCR beta cDNA, the libraries had unique molecular identifiers in them. TCRdb re-called the PCR reads with MiXCR, one entry per CDR3 protein. The repertoire holds fewer than 850,000 distinct CDR3 sequences, with just under 30% as singletons. Antigens for these TCRs are unknown. The sample was blood. All receptors derive from a girl between 5 and 17 years old with multiple sclerosis.

This rearrangement joins TRBV6-1 to TRBJ2-5; D is unclear. The CDR3 runs to 13 residues. Per germline, CDR1 MNHNS and CDR2 SASEGT. The V end lost 3 bases, the J end lost 4 bases, and 9 bases lay between the germline ends. CDR3 coding DNA: TGTGCCAGCAGTGAGAGTGGTCGAGAGACCCAGTACTTC. Its protein product is CASSESGRETQYF.

The rearrangement uses TRBV4-1 and TRBJ2-2; 12 bases agree with TRBD2. J lost 2 bases, V lost 4 bases, and 14 bases had no gene match. There are 20 residues in the CDR3. Germline values: CDR1 MGHRA, CDR2 YSYEKL. CDR3 amino acids: CASSLQLWLAGGLNTGELFF. As DNA, the CDR3 is TGCGCCAGCAGCCTACAACTGTGGCTAGCGGGGGGGCTCAACACCGGGGAGCTGTTTTTT.

This chain links TRBV7-9 with TRBJ1-2; D may be TRBD1 (6 bases). Trimming took 1 base from V and 7 from J, leaving 16 bases between them. CDR1 is SEHNR and CDR2 is FQNEAQ in the germline V gene (reference sequence). This CDR3 region has 15 residues. The CDR3 loop is CASSLVGTPNGGYTF. The CDR3 region has the DNA TGTGCCAGCAGCTTAGTAGGGACACCAAATGGTGGCTACACCTTC.

In the case of this clonotype: This clone may be a read error of a much larger clone one base away. The rearrangement uses TRBV5-1 and TRBJ2-4, with D tentatively TRBD1 (6 bases). V lost 0 bases and J 13 bases, leaving 38 bases between the germline ends. CDR1 is SGHRS and CDR2 is YFSETQ in the germline V gene. The CDR3 contains 21 residues. The CDR3 sequence is CASSLGTGDWDTLNGRYGQYF. CDR3 coding DNA: TGCGCCAGCAGCTTGGGTACTGGGGATTGGGACACCCTCAACGGGCGCTACGGGCAGTACTTC.

This chain connects TRBV29-1 to TRBJ2-7; TRBD2 might be the D (6 bases). The CDR3 totals 15 residues. V dropped 7 bases and J dropped 2 bases, with 21 bases sitting between them. CDR1 is SQVTM and CDR2 is ANQGSEA in the germline V gene. Here the CDR3 DNA reads TGCAGCGCCCTGGGGGGAACTGTCAAGGCCTACGAGCAGTACTTC. This translates into CSALGGTVKAYEQYF.

This clonotype was seen only a few times. The rearrangement joins TRBV7-2 to TRBJ1-2; 9 positions agree with TRBD1. CDR1 is SGHTA and CDR2 is FQGNSA in the germline V gene. The J segment lost 7 bases and the V segment lost 5 bases, leaving 8 bases of the junction unmatched. The CDR3 has 14 amino acids. The CDR3 coding sequence is TGTGCCAGCAGCCCCCGGACAGGGGCGGGTGGCTACACCTTC. Its protein is CASSPRTGAGGYTF.

The chain has TRBV13 and TRBJ2-1; D unresolved. The CDR3 is made up of 11 amino acids. The germline V gene has CDR1 PRHDT and CDR2 FYEKMQ (reference sequence). V lost 1 base, J lost 9 bases, and 4 bases lay in between. CDR3 sequence: CASSLETEQFF. The CDR3 bases are TGTGCCAGCAGCTTAGAGACTGAGCAGTTCTTC.

The V gene is TRBV25-1, the J gene TRBJ2-1, with TRBD2 identical over 7 bases. Germline V gene lookup returns CDR1 MGHDK and CDR2 SYGVNS. This CDR3 spans 15 amino acids. J lost 6 bases, V lost 2 bases, and 7 bases had no gene match. This chain's CDR3 is CASSEPPPGGNEQFF. The CDR3 DNA follows: TGTGCCAGCAGTGAACCACCCCCGGGAGGCAATGAGCAGTTCTTC.

The V and J genes are TRBV3-1 and TRBJ2-7; 11 nucleotides agree with TRBD2. The J segment lost 0 bases and the V segment lost 0 bases, leaving 7 bases of the junction unmatched. Germline lookup yields CDR1 LGHDT and CDR2 YNNKEL (reference sequence). CDR3 length equals 18 residues. CDR3 coding DNA: TGTGCCAGCAGCCAAGATAACATGGGACTAGCGGACTCCTACGAGCAGTACTTC. It specifies CASSQDNMGLADSYEQYF.

At least ten counts were recorded for this clonotype. The gene calls are TRBV29-1 and TRBJ2-7, with unresolved D. V gave up 4 bases and J gave up 3 bases, with 7 bases separating them. The CDR3 runs to 11 residues. From germline, CDR1 is SQVTM and CDR2 ANQGSEA. CDR3 sequence (DNA): TGCAGCGTTGGCACAGTCTACGAGCAGTACTTC. It codes for CSVGTVYEQYF.

This clonotype was recorded a few times. The genes are TRBV20-1 and TRBJ1-5; 7 bases are a match to TRBD1. V was pared by 4 bases and J by 0 bases, with 12 bases of the junction left unmatched. CDR3 length equals 17 residues. Germline V gene data show CDR1 as DFQATT and CDR2 as SNEGSKA (reference sequence). The CDR3 here is CSATKGYRQGSNQPQHF. Here the CDR3 DNA reads TGCAGTGCTACGAAGGGATACCGACAGGGTAGCAATCAGCCCCAGCATTTT.

This clonotype was counted between two and nine times. The V and J genes are TRBV20-1 and TRBJ1-2, with D possibly matching TRBD1 (5 bases). Germline V gene data show CDR1 as DFQATT and CDR2 as SNEGSKA (reference sequence). The V and J ends lost 8 bases and 8 bases respectively, with 21 bases between them. This CDR3 contains 13 residues. The CDR3 region is CSNKLRVGVGYTF. CDR3 sequence (DNA): TGCAGTAATAAACTCAGGGTCGGGGTAGGCTACACCTTC.

A word on this clonotype: This could be a read error, since a much larger clone is one nucleotide away. This rearrangement joins TRBV7-2 to TRBJ2-1; TRBD1 might be the D (5 bases). Germline CDR1 is SGHTA and CDR2 is FQGNSA. The CDR3 is made up of 14 amino acids. Trimming took off 2 bases at V and 13 bases at J, with 18 bases between the two ends. This CDR3 reads CASSLLARVETQFF. The CDR3 DNA reads TGTGCCAGCAGCTTATTGGCCAGGGTGGAGACCCAGTTCTTC.

This rearrangement joins TRBV6-5 to TRBJ1-5, with a possible D match to TRBD1 (5 bases). The CDR3 runs 15 residues. CDR1 is MNHEY and CDR2 is SVGAGI in the germline V gene. The V end was cut by 0 bases, the J end by 4 bases, with 10 bases between. CDR3 residues: CASSYSRAGNQPQHF. CDR3 DNA sequence: TGTGCCAGCAGTTACTCGAGGGCAGGGAATCAGCCCCAGCATTTT.

This clonotype has only a few counts. V and J are TRBV6-8 and TRBJ2-7; 8 nucleotides align to TRBD2. Germline V gives CDR1 MNHGY, CDR2 SAAAGT. The CDR3 is made up of 14 amino acids. J gave up 8 bases and V 4 bases, and 10 bases lay outside the gene matches. The DNA for the CDR3 is TGTGCCAGCAGTTCCCCGAGCGGGAGAGTCCAGCAGTACTTC. It yields the protein CASSSPSGRVQQYF.

In the case of this clonotype: Given a much more abundant clone one base away, this may be a read error. The CDR3 spells CSATQSYCYTF. In DNA form, the CDR3 reads TGCAGTGCAACTCAGAGCTATTGCTACACCTTC. The rearrangement links TRBV20-1 to TRBJ1-2; unclear D gene. This CDR3 has 11 residues. From germline, CDR1 is DFQATT and CDR2 SNEGSKA (reference sequence).

This clonotype was picked up many times. V usage is TRBV6-5 and J usage is TRBJ2-3; perhaps TRBD1 as D (6 bases). Trimming pared 5 bases from V and 0 bases from J, leaving 12 bases between. Germline V gene data show CDR1 as MNHEY and CDR2 as SVGAGI. This CDR3 is 15 amino acids long. As DNA, the CDR3 is TGTGCCAGCAGTCCCAGGGGTTTAAGCACAGATACGCAGTATTTT. This gives the protein CASSPRGLSTDTQYF.

V usage is TRBV5-1 and J usage is TRBJ2-7, with D tentatively TRBD2 (5 bases). The CDR3 runs to 15 residues. Trimming cost V 1 base and J 2 bases, with 13 bases left between them. The V gene's germline CDR1 is SGHRS and CDR2 YFSETQ. CDR3 DNA sequence: TGCGCCAGCAGCTTGACTAGTAAAGTACCCTACGAGCAGTACTTC. The encoded protein is CASSLTSKVPYEQYF.

The sample holds a few counts of this clonotype. The chain uses TRBV20-1 and TRBJ1-4; TRBD1 is a possible D gene (6 bases). Trimming took 3 bases from V and 3 from J, leaving 11 bases between them. The CDR3 is made up of 14 amino acids. Germline V gene sequence: CDR1 DFQATT, CDR2 SNEGSKA (reference sequence). This chain's CDR3 is CSASLGAANEKLFF. Written as DNA, the CDR3 is TGCAGTGCTAGTCTGGGGGCTGCTAATGAAAAACTGTTTTTT.

This clonotype was counted a few times. The chain links TRBV7-2 to TRBJ2-7; D gene uncertain. Trimming removed 1 base at V and 3 bases at J, with 13 bases between. The CDR3 sequence is 15 residues long. The germline V gene encodes CDR1 SGHTA and CDR2 FQGNSA. Here the CDR3 reads CASSLGSWGNYEQYF. The CDR3 region has the DNA TGTGCCAGCAGCTTAGGCTCCTGGGGAAACTACGAGCAGTACTTC.

This clonotype was found a few times. The rearrangement links TRBV12-3 or TRBV12-4 to TRBJ2-5; weak D call: TRBD2 (7 bases). The V and J ends lost 7 bases and 5 bases respectively, with 11 bases between them. The CDR3 has 12 residues. CDR3 in amino acids: CASTEGGETQYF. The CDR3 coding sequence is TGTGCCAGCACCGAGGGGGGGGAGACCCAGTACTTC.

Worth noting for this clonotype: A read error may account for a junction end that differs from germline. The genes are TRBV7-2 and TRBJ1-5; 9 positions match TRBD1. The CDR3 loop spans 16 amino acids. CDR1 and CDR2 from the germline V gene are SGHTA and FQGNSA. The DNA for the CDR3 is TGTGCCAGCAGCCTCCGGGGACAGGGCGGCAATCAGCCTCAGCATTTT. Residues: CASSLRGQGGNQPQHF.